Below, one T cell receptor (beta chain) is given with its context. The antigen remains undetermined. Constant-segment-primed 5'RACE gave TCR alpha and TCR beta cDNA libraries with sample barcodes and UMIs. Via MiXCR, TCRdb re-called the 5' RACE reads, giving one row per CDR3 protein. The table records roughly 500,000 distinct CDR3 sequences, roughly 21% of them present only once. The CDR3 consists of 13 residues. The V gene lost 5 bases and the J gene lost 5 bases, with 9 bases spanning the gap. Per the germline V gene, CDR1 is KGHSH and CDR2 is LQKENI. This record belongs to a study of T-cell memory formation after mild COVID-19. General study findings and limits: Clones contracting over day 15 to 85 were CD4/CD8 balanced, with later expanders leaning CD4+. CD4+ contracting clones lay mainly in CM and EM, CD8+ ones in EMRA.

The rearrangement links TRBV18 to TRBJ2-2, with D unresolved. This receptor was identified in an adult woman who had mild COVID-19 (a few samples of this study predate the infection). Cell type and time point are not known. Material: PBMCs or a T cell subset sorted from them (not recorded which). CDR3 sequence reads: CASSTDVTGELFF. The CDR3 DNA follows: TGTGCCAGCTCAACTGACGTGACCGGGGAGCTGTTTTTT.